The 27 T cell receptor beta chains below come from one sample, sequenced in a study of cytomegalovirus exposure and HLA in healthy donors. PCR involved 60 Vbeta and 13 Jbeta primers. Sequencing was performed with immunoSEQ multiplex PCR; in TCRdb, only in-frame clones are kept and a portion is missing. In the table there are under 200,000 clones, 79% of which are singletons. Material for sequencing was PBMCs. These TCRs come from a woman between 40 and 50 years old in good health and CMV-seronegative.

This chain uses TRBV30 with TRBJ2-1; 7 nucleotides align to TRBD2. J gave up 2 bases and V 3 bases, and 7 bases lay outside the gene matches. The germline gives CDR1 GTSNPN, CDR2 SVGIG (reference sequence). This CDR3 is built from 15 residues. CDR3 DNA: TGTGCCTGGAGGACTCTAGCGGCCACCTACAATGAGCAGTTCTTC. Its protein is CAWRTLAATYNEQFF.

V usage is TRBV29-1 and J usage is TRBJ1-2; TRBD1 is a possible D gene (6 bases). Trimming cost V 1 base and J 7 bases, with 16 bases left between them. CDR3 size: 14 residues. Germline V gene lookup returns CDR1 SQVTM and CDR2 ANQGSEA. CDR3 DNA: TGCAGCGTTGAAGTAGCAGCCACCAGGGGTGGCTACACCTTC. Protein: CSVEVAATRGGYTF.

Only a few counts were recorded for this clone. The gene calls are TRBV6-6 and TRBJ1-4; D unresolved. CDR3 length: 14 amino acids. CDR1 and CDR2 from the germline V gene are MNHNY and SVGAGI (reference sequence). The germline V and J ends were trimmed by 6 bases and 0 bases, with 8 bases remaining between them. The CDR3 loop is CASSTATTNEKLFF. The CDR3 region has the DNA TGTGCCAGCAGCACCGCGACAACTAATGAAAAACTGTTTTTT.

The V gene is TRBV28, the J gene TRBJ1-6, with TRBD1 matching over 10 bases. CDR1 and CDR2 (germline): MDHEN, SYDVKM. Trimming at V came to 7 bases and at J to 9 bases, leaving 6 bases not matched to a gene. The length of the CDR3 is 14 residues. The CDR3 nucleotides are TGTGCCAGCACCGCGGACAGGGGGAGTTCACCCCTCCACTTT. Its protein product is CASTADRGSSPLHF.

This sequence joins TRBV5-4 and TRBJ2-3; no clear D. Trimming took 2 bases from V and 3 from J, leaving 4 bases between them. Germline-derived CDR1 and CDR2 are SGHNT and YYREEE (reference sequence). CDR3 length: 12 amino acids. This CDR3 reads CASSLTTDTQYF. The CDR3 coding sequence is TGTGCCAGCAGCTTAACTACAGATACGCAGTATTTT.

The CDR3: CASSPLSGTASYEQYF. As DNA, the CDR3 is TGTGCCAGCTCACCACTTTCCGGGACAGCCTCCTACGAGCAGTACTTC. The rearrangement uses TRBV18 and TRBJ2-7; 7 nucleotides align to TRBD1. In germline, CDR1 is KGHSH, CDR2 LQKENI. V dropped 1 base and J dropped 0; count of bases not matched to a gene: 6. CDR3 length: 16 amino acids.

The V gene is TRBV28, the J gene TRBJ1-5; TRBD1 matches at 10 bases. The length of the CDR3 is 16 residues. J was trimmed by 4 bases and V by 6 bases; bases with no gene match: 9. Germline CDR1 reads MDHEN; CDR2 reads SYDVKM. The CDR3 loop reads CASSLRDRGGNQPQHF. In nucleotides, the CDR3 is TGTGCCAGCAGCCTCCGGGACAGGGGAGGGAATCAGCCCCAGCATTTT.

This clone has only a few counts. This chain connects TRBV5-6 to TRBJ1-1, with D uncertain. The CDR3 is made up of 11 amino acids. Trimming took 3 bases from V and 6 from J, leaving 6 bases between them. Germline V gene lookup returns CDR1 SGHDT and CDR2 YYEEEE. The CDR3 loop reads CASSSFSEAFF. The CDR3 DNA reads TGTGCCAGCAGCTCCTTCTCTGAAGCTTTCTTT.

V gene TRBV29-1 combines with J gene TRBJ2-5, with TRBD2 identical over 14 bases. The J call may be wrong; the DNA end is better matched by TRBJ2-7. This CDR3 has 14 residues. CDR1 and CDR2 (germline): SQVTM, ANQGSEA. The chain's CDR3 is CSAPGLAGGCEQYF. CDR3 DNA sequence: TGCAGCGCCCCTGGACTAGCGGGAGGTTGCGAGCAGTACTTC.

This rearrangement joins TRBV30 to TRBJ2-7; D might be TRBD1 (6 bases). The CDR3 contains 15 residues. Trimming removed 1 base from V and 4 bases from J, with 17 bases in between. The germline V gene has CDR1 GTSNPN and CDR2 SVGIG (reference sequence). The CDR3 reads CAWSEGPEGTYEQYF. The CDR3 DNA is TGTGCCTGGAGTGAGGGCCCCGAGGGGACATACGAGCAGTACTTC.

This clone showed up just a few times. The rearrangement uses TRBV2 and TRBJ2-2, with TRBD1 identical over 8 bases. V lost 5 bases, J lost 4 bases, and 3 bases stayed unmatched. Germline lookup yields CDR1 SNHLY and CDR2 FYNNEI. CDR3 length: 14 amino acids. Here the CDR3 DNA reads TGTGCCAGCAGTATGCAGGGGGCCACCGGGGAGCTGTTTTTT. This sequence encodes CASSMQGATGELFF.

The CDR3, as DNA: TGTGCCAGCAGCCCCATCGGGGAGACCCAGTACTTC. Residues: CASSPIGETQYF. The chain is built from TRBV7-9 and TRBJ2-5; D unclear. The CDR3 sequence is 12 residues long. The germline V and J ends were trimmed by 5 bases and 5 bases, with 9 bases remaining between them. Germline CDR1 and CDR2: SEHNR and FQNEAQ (reference sequence). The variable domain in full, with the rest retrieved from reference TRBV7-9 and TRBJ2-5, is DTGVSQNPRHKITKRGQNVTFRCDPISEHNRLYWYRQTLGQGPEFLTYFQNEAQLEKSRLLSDRFSAERPKGSFSTLEIQRTEQGDSAMYLCASSPIGETQYFGPGTRLLVL.

The chain links TRBV5-4 to TRBJ2-1, with 12 nucleotides matching TRBD2. This CDR3 has 13 amino acids. Trimming cost V 8 bases and J 6 bases; bases outside gene matches: 3. Germline lookup yields CDR1 SGHNT and CDR2 YYREEE (reference sequence). The DNA of the CDR3 is TGTGCCAGTCAACTAGCGGGAGGCAATGAGCAGTTCTTC. Protein sequence: CASQLAGGNEQFF.

V usage is TRBV5-1 and J usage is TRBJ2-1, with 7 bases fitting TRBD2. The V and J ends lost 2 bases and 1 base, in that order; junction bases with no gene match: 6. Per the germline V gene, CDR1 is SGHRS and CDR2 is YFSETQ. The CDR3 spans 16 residues. CDR3 amino acids: CASSFLLADSYNEQFF. In DNA form, the CDR3 reads TGCGCCAGCAGCTTCCTGCTAGCGGATTCCTACAATGAGCAGTTCTTC.

The rearrangement links TRBV7-9 to TRBJ1-1; 7 nucleotides line up with TRBD1. Germline CDR1 is SEHNR and CDR2 is FQNEAQ (reference sequence). The ends lost 5 bases at V and 1 base at J; junction bases unmatched: 4. This CDR3 has 14 amino acids. The CDR3 protein is CASSPGTENTEAFF. The CDR3 DNA reads TGTGCCAGCAGCCCCGGGACAGAGAACACTGAAGCTTTCTTT.

This chain links TRBV19 with TRBJ1-1; D is perhaps TRBD1 (5 bases). The CDR3 extends over 14 amino acids. The germline gives CDR1 LNHDA, CDR2 SQIVND (reference sequence). V was cut by 7 bases and J by 3 bases, with 15 bases left in between. DNA of the CDR3: TGTGCCAGTACCTCCGTCGGGGACTACACTGAAGCTTTCTTT. It is translated as CASTSVGDYTEAFF.

As concerns this clone: At one boundary the junction diverges from the germline segment, which might be a read error. The chain recombines TRBV7-9 with TRBJ2-5; D perhaps matches TRBD2 (8 bases). This CDR3 has 15 amino acids. Germline V lookup: CDR1 SEHNR, CDR2 FQNEAQ (reference sequence). The CDR3 loop is CSSSGGQTYQETQYF. The CDR3 DNA is TGTTCCAGCAGCGGGGGACAGACTTACCAAGAGACCCAGTACTTC. The full variable domain, rest sourced from reference TRBV7-9 and TRBJ2-5, is DTGVSQNPRHKITKRGQNVTFRCDPISEHNRLYWYRQTLGQGPEFLTYFQNEAQLEKSRLLSDRFSAERPKGSFSTLEIQRTEQGDSAMYLCSSSGGQTYQETQYFGPGTRLLVL.

This chain joins TRBV5-1 and TRBJ2-3; D might be TRBD1 (5 bases). Trimming took 0 bases from V and 3 from J, leaving 5 bases between them. This CDR3 has 13 amino acids. Germline lookup yields CDR1 SGHRS and CDR2 YFSETQ. The CDR3 DNA is TGCGCCAGCAGCTTGGGACAGACAGATACGCAGTATTTT. This translates into CASSLGQTDTQYF.

This clone is a singleton in its sample. This chain joins TRBV29-1 and TRBJ1-1; D is unresolved. From germline, CDR1 is SQVTM and CDR2 ANQGSEA. Trimming shortened V by 5 bases and J by 1 base, and 8 bases separated the two germline ends. The CDR3 length is 12 residues. This CDR3 reads CSVPAGNTEAFF. In nucleotides, the CDR3 is TGCAGCGTTCCGGCAGGGAACACTGAAGCTTTCTTT.

V and J are TRBV5-1 and TRBJ2-3; 15 nucleotides align to TRBD2. V gave up 2 bases and J gave up 5 bases; unmatched junction bases: 6. The CDR3 is made up of 17 amino acids. CDR1 and CDR2 from the germline V gene are SGHRS and YFSETQ. CDR3 in DNA: TGCGCCAGCAGCTTTCGGACTAGCGGGAGGGGAATAGATACGCAGTATTTT. This codes for CASSFRTSGRGIDTQYF.

This clone appeared a few times. The rearrangement links TRBV5-4 to TRBJ2-1; 16 nucleotides agree with TRBD2. V was clipped by 0 bases and J by 9 bases; unmatched bases: 9. Germline CDR1 and CDR2: SGHNT and YYREEE (reference sequence). The CDR3 runs to 18 residues. The CDR3 sequence is CASSLGPGLAGGRREQFF. For the CDR3, the DNA is TGTGCCAGCAGCTTGGGTCCGGGACTAGCGGGAGGGCGGCGTGAGCAGTTCTTC.

The J gene is TRBJ1-5, the V gene TRBV7-9; TRBD1 matches at 7 bases. The CDR3 is 17 amino acids. The germline V gene encodes CDR1 SEHNR and CDR2 FQNEAQ (reference sequence). V lost 0 bases, J lost 4 bases, and 9 bases stayed unmatched. In nucleotides, the CDR3 is TGTGCCAGCAGCTTAGCGGTGATACAGGGGAAAAATCAGCCCCAGCATTTT. It specifies CASSLAVIQGKNQPQHF.

CDR3 residues: CASSLGQGNQPQHF. DNA for the CDR3: TGTGCCAGCTCACTTGGACAGGGGAATCAGCCCCAGCATTTT. V is TRBV18 and J is TRBJ1-5; 9 nucleotides match TRBD1. With V trimmed by 4 bases and J by 4 bases, 2 bases remained unmatched. This CDR3 comprises 14 residues. Germline V lookup: CDR1 KGHSH, CDR2 LQKENI. Drawing the rest from reference TRBV18 and TRBJ1-5, the complete variable domain is NAGVMQNPRHLVRRRGQEARLRCSPMKGHSHVYWYRQLPEEGLKFMVYLQKENIIDESGMPKERFSAEFPKEGPSILRIQQVVRGDSAAYFCASSLGQGNQPQHFGDGTRLSIL.

The CDR3 DNA is TGTGCCAGCAGCGGGGGGGGACAGGACAACTCCTACGAGCAGTACTTC. The encoded protein is CASSGGGQDNSYEQYF. The chain carries TRBV5-6 and TRBJ2-7, with D possibly TRBD1 on 8 matching bases. The CDR3 runs to 16 residues. Germline V gene sequence: CDR1 SGHDT, CDR2 YYEEEE. Trimming shortened V by 4 bases and J by 0 bases, and 17 bases separated the two germline ends.

This chain links TRBV14 with TRBJ1-1; 7 bases map to TRBD1. The trim removed 1 base at V and 0 bases at J, leaving 11 bases unmatched. In germline, CDR1 is SGHDN, CDR2 FVKESK. The CDR3 covers 18 residues. The CDR3: CASSQGLTGTALNTEAFF. In DNA form, the CDR3 reads TGTGCCAGCAGCCAAGGCCTAACCGGGACAGCCTTGAACACTGAAGCTTTCTTT.

This rearrangement joins TRBV6-1 to TRBJ1-5, with D tentatively TRBD1 (5 bases). Germline lookup yields CDR1 MNHNS and CDR2 SASEGT. CDR3 length: 16 residues. The ends were cut back, 0 bases at V and 3 bases at J, with 12 bases in the middle. The DNA of the CDR3 is TGTGCCAGCAGTGAAGCGGGGGGGAGGATCAATCAGCCCCAGCATTTT. This sequence encodes CASSEAGGRINQPQHF.

The V and J genes are TRBV15 and TRBJ1-1, with D perhaps TRBD1 (5 bases). Trimming pared 1 base from V and 5 bases from J, leaving 26 bases between. This CDR3 has 19 residues. Germline V gene sequence: CDR1 LNHNV, CDR2 YYDKDF (reference sequence). The CDR3 DNA reads as TGTGCCACCAGCAGAGGGATTCGAGCTCAAGACGACCGGGGGACTGAAGCTTTCTTT. Protein sequence: CATSRGIRAQDDRGTEAFF.